This T cell receptor beta chain appears in the sequencing data of a study of T cell clones after liver transplantation. The overall study: TCRbeta sequencing after a pre-transplant mixed lymphocyte reaction identified graft-donor-reactive clones, later tracked in post-transplant blood. Draws occurred before transplant, before withdrawal, and after complete or failed withdrawal.

This CDR3 has 16 residues. Per the germline V gene, CDR1 is SGHTA and CDR2 is FQGNSA. Trimming removed 5 bases from V and 7 bases from J; junction bases left unmatched: 11. Regarding the study as a whole: Conclusions were preliminary, with small, heterogeneous patient groups.

This clone appeared once. Its antigen is unknown. Sequenced by immunoSEQ multiplex PCR; TCRdb stores in-frame clones only, minus some. Of about 74,000 clones in the sample, 75% to 85% were seen once. This sample comprised CD4+ T cells from blood, obtained before liver transplant. The origin of this receptor is a human donor who received a liver transplant. The chain carries TRBV7-2 and TRBJ2-1; 10 nucleotides agree with TRBD2. CDR3 region: CASSLTLAGVTNEQFF. CDR3 nucleotide sequence: TGTGCCAGCAGCCTCACCCTAGCGGGGGTTACGAATGAGCAGTTCTTC.